This is a list of T cell receptor beta chains from one sample in a study of blood T cell repertoires in COVID-19. TCRdb keeps only in-frame clones here, not all; method: immunoSEQ multiplex PCR. The table includes over 10,000 clones, roughly 89% detected once. Sequencing was performed on peripheral blood. These receptors were obtained from a human donor with active COVID-19. The donor label of this sample is uncertain. Each CDR3 is given with its conserved first and last residue. The D gene is left open where the match is weak. A clone size is listed for some rows: how often the clone was seen (once, few, many), or a class if it is expanded.

CDR3 DNA | CDR3 protein | clone size | D gene | V gene | CDR3 length | J gene
TGTGCCACAAGACAGGGGGATCAGCCCCAGCATTTT | CATRQGDQPQHF | NA | TRBD1 | TRBV19 | 12 | TRBJ1-5
TGTGCCAGCAGCAACCCGGGACTAGCGGGGGATAGGGACAATGAGCAGTTCTTC | CASSNPGLAGDRDNEQFF | NA | TRBD2 | TRBV5-6 | 18 | TRBJ2-1
TGTGCCACCAGCAGAGACCCGGGACAGGGCGCTGGAAACACCATATATTTT | CATSRDPGQGAGNTIYF | NA | TRBD1 | TRBV15 | 17 | TRBJ1-3
TGTGCCAGCAGTGAATTTAGGGGCTACGAGCAGTACTTC | CASSEFRGYEQYF | NA | NA | TRBV2 | 13 | TRBJ2-7
TGTGCCAGCACCCTCGTCGGGGTGAACATTCAGTACTTC | CASTLVGVNIQYF | NA | NA | TRBV12-3/TRBV12-4 | 13 | TRBJ2-4
TGTGGGACGAGGCGGGGGGAGGATTCCTACGAGCAGTACTTC | CGTRRGEDSYEQYF | few | TRBD2 | TRBV6-6 | 14 | TRBJ2-7
TGTGCCAGCAGTTTTACGGTCGGACAGGGGGCGTACGAGCAGTACTTC | CASSFTVGQGAYEQYF | NA | TRBD1 | TRBV27 | 16 | TRBJ2-7
TGTGCCAGTAGACCGGGTTCCTCCTACGAGCAGTACTTC | CASRPGSSYEQYF | NA | NA | TRBV19 | 13 | TRBJ2-7
TGTGCCAGCAGCCTGGGGACAGGGCTGAGGGAGACCCAGTACTTC | CASSLGTGLRETQYF | NA | TRBD1 | TRBV5-4 | 15 | TRBJ2-5
TGTGCCAGCAGAACAGGGGGCGCGCGGACCGGGGAGCTGTTTTTT | CASRTGGARTGELFF | NA | TRBD1 | TRBV27 | 15 | TRBJ2-2
TGTGCCAGCAGCTTGACAGACACCAAAAACATTCAGTACTTC | CASSLTDTKNIQYF | NA | NA | TRBV5-6 | 14 | TRBJ2-4
TGTGCCAGCAGCTCGGCGGGACAGGGCAAATCACCCCTCCACTTT | CASSSAGQGKSPLHF | NA | TRBD1 | TRBV7-9 | 15 | TRBJ1-6
TGTGCCAGCAGCTTGATCGGGGTATCCTACGAGCAGTACTTC | CASSLIGVSYEQYF | NA | NA | TRBV5-4 | 14 | TRBJ2-7
TGTGCCAGCACCTCCAGGGAGACCCAGTACTTC | CASTSRETQYF | NA | NA | TRBV25-1 | 11 | TRBJ2-5
TGTGCCAGTACTCCCGGGACAGCCAATTCACCCCTCCACTTT | CASTPGTANSPLHF | once | TRBD1 | TRBV19 | 14 | TRBJ1-6
TGTGCCAGCAGTGAAGGGCTTGGAGGGAATGAGCAGTTCTTC | CASSEGLGGNEQFF | NA | NA | TRBV6-1 | 14 | TRBJ2-1
TGTGCCAGCAGCCCCATTTTTACGGGGGGGAAGGACGAGCAGTACTTC | CASSPIFTGGKDEQYF | NA | TRBD2 | TRBV7-6 | 16 | TRBJ2-7
TGTGCCAGCAGTTACTCGCGGGGAAAGGCCTACGAGCAGTACTTC | CASSYSRGKAYEQYF | few | NA | TRBV6-2/TRBV6-3 | 15 | TRBJ2-7
TGTGCCAGTACTTGGGGCGCAGGGGGAAATCAAGAGCAGTACTTC | CASTWGAGGNQEQYF | NA | TRBD1 | TRBV19 | 15 | TRBJ2-7
TGTGCCAGCCGGGTCTACGAGCAGTACTTC | CASRVYEQYF | NA | NA | TRBV2 | 10 | TRBJ2-7
TGCGCCAGTATAGATGGCTACACCTTC | CASIDGYTF | NA | NA | TRBV4-3 | 9 | TRBJ1-2
TGCGCCAGCAGCTTGGACAGGGGGAATTCACCCCTCCACTTT | CASSLDRGNSPLHF | NA | TRBD1 | TRBV5-1 | 14 | TRBJ1-6
TGTGCCAGCTCTGGGCCGACCATGAACACTGAAGCTTTCTTT | CASSGPTMNTEAFF | NA | NA | TRBV28 | 14 | TRBJ1-1
TGTGCCAGCAGCGCCGAACTGGGGGTGGGGGAGGTCTTC | CASSAELGVGEVF | NA | NA | TRBV9 | 13 | TRBJ2-1
TGTGCCAGCAGTTGGACTAGCGGGGGGGCCGTAGATACGCAGTATTTT | CASSWTSGGAVDTQYF | NA | TRBD2 | TRBV28 | 16 | TRBJ2-3
TGTGCCAGTAGTGTATACAGATCGGGGACAGGGGGTAGTGATGAGCAGTTCTTC | CASSVYRSGTGGSDEQFF | NA | TRBD1 | TRBV19 | 18 | TRBJ2-1
TGTGCCAGCAGCTTACCGCAGGGGAAGGCTTCACCCCTCCACTTT | CASSLPQGKASPLHF | NA | NA | TRBV7-2 | 15 | TRBJ1-6
TGCGCCAGCAGCTCGAGCTACGAGCAGTACTTC | CASSSSYEQYF | NA | NA | TRBV5-1 | 11 | TRBJ2-7
TGTGCCAGCGGGCAGGCCGGAAACACCATATATTTT | CASGQAGNTIYF | NA | NA | TRBV28 | 12 | TRBJ1-3
TGTGCCAGCAGCCCCGAACCCCCGGGACATAGCAATCAGCCCCAGCATTTT | CASSPEPPGHSNQPQHF | NA | NA | TRBV7-6 | 17 | TRBJ1-5
TGTGCCAGTAGTATAGACGCGGGGGGCCAGGCTACGCAGTATTTT | CASSIDAGGQATQYF | NA | TRBD2 | TRBV19 | 15 | TRBJ2-3
TGTGCCAGCAGGCCTAGCGGGGGGGACGAGCAGTACTTC | CASRPSGGDEQYF | NA | TRBD2 | TRBV6-5 | 13 | TRBJ2-7
TGTGCCAGCAGTCCCGGATCGGGGGAGACCCAGTACTTC | CASSPGSGETQYF | NA | NA | TRBV12-3/TRBV12-4 | 13 | TRBJ2-5
TGTGCCAGCAGCTCGAGGGAGGCGCAGTATTTT | CASSSREAQYF | once | NA | TRBV7-2 | 11 | TRBJ2-3
TGTGCCAGCAGTTCGCCGGGGACAGGTGGAGACTATGGCTACACCTTC | CASSSPGTGGDYGYTF | NA | TRBD1 | TRBV6-2/TRBV6-3 | 16 | TRBJ1-2
TGTGCCAGCAGCCGGGACAGGGTGGTGACCGGGGAGCTGTTTTTT | CASSRDRVVTGELFF | NA | TRBD1 | TRBV5-8 | 15 | TRBJ2-2
TGTGCCAGCAGTTTAATCAGCGCCGGGGAGCTGTTTTTT | CASSLISAGELFF | NA | NA | TRBV28 | 13 | TRBJ2-2
TGTGCCAGCAGAACAGGAGCAGGTGGCTACACCTTC | CASRTGAGGYTF | NA | NA | TRBV27 | 12 | TRBJ1-2